The text below deals with one T cell receptor beta chain. Its cognate antigen has yet to be identified. Within one base of it there is no much larger clone, and no base qualities were kept. These data are taken from a study of memory B cells and T cells in multiple sclerosis (dated by TCRdb to 2017 to 2018). For the study in its entirety: TCR beta repertoires of autoproliferating peripheral T cells were compared with the TCR beta repertoires of brain lesion-infiltrating T cells in multiple sclerosis patients. TCR sequencing included two multiple sclerosis patients for whom either brain lesions at autopsy or brain-infiltrating cells from biopsy were available.

The germline V end is reduced by 1 base and the J end by 9 bases; junction bases left unmatched: 5. For CDR1 and CDR2, the germline V gene (reference sequence) lists LNHNV and YYDKDF. From the cysteine through the phenylalanine, the CDR3 covers 14 amino acids. Just CDR3 DNA is preserved here, 42 bases in frame from base 1. Genomic DNA was extracted, and the immunoSEQ Platform was used to amplify TCRbeta CDR3 regions from that DNA. The immunoSEQ assay combined multiplex PCR with high-throughput sequencing and a vendor bioinformatics pipeline. The original methods were these. After discarding non-productive sequences and any CDR3s under 4 amino acids in length, clonotype frequencies were recalculated for each sample. In immunoSEQ Analyzer 2.0, a clonotype counted as shared when the CDR3 amino acid, V gene and J gene sequences were identical. Repertoire overlap was normalized by dividing shared clonotype counts by the product of both clone-set sizes, with the result scaled by 1000 into arbitrary units. In its TCRdb copy, this immuneACCESS table keeps in-frame sequences only and misses some clones. Where compared with another copy, unresolved V genes explain less than half of these, and the others have no known cause. The V and J calls and clone size were taken over from that table, and D and trimming were inferred from the DNA. Counted in this sample were 30,000 or so clones; around 86% of them appeared once. Roughly 3% of the sample is held by the ten biggest clonotypes.

After CFSE-labeled PBMCs were cultured without any stimulus, the autoproliferating (CFSEdim) and non-proliferating (CFSEhi) T cell fractions were each sequenced on their own. In total, around 50 million CFSE-labeled PBMCs were cultured without stimulus for 6 to 8 days, after which replicate wells were pooled. Labeling of PBMCs used approximately 0.53 uM CFSE, and the cells were then grown in serum-free AIM-V medium with no exogenous stimuli added. PBMCs were obtained by Ficoll density gradient centrifugation and kept cryopreserved until use. Live 7-AAD-negative cells were sorted on a FACSAria III, washed with PBS, and frozen at -80 degrees C as dry pellets. Results the study describes overall, beyond this receptor: Because clone-set sizes varied across compartments, the counts of shared clonotypes were affected, making normalization necessary.

The sequenced sample was PBMCs from blood kept in culture. The V and J genes are TRBV15 and TRBJ2-7, with 11 bases matching TRBD2. This TCR was sampled from a human donor with multiple sclerosis. DNA sequence: TGTGCCACCAGCAGAGCCCTAGCGGGAGGCGTGCAGTACTTC. This sequence encodes CATSRALAGGVQYF.